The rows below give T cell receptor beta chains drawn from one sample of a study of cytomegalovirus exposure and HLA in healthy donors. Using immunoSEQ multiplex PCR, the repertoire was profiled, and TCRdb retains in-frame clones only, with some absent. Across tens of thousands of clones, the top ten clones capture about 4% of the sample. Input material: PBMCs. These receptor sequences come from a male donor in good health and CMV-seronegative. Each CDR3 is given with its conserved first and last residue. The D gene is left open where the match is weak.

TRBD1	14	TRBV9	TRBJ1-4	CASTPGTGVEKLFF	TGTGCCAGCACCCCGGGGACAGGGGTTGAAAAACTGTTTTTT
NA	16	TRBV11-3	TRBJ2-3	CASSWQDYTSTDTQYF	TGTGCCAGCAGCTGGCAGGACTATACTAGCACAGATACGCAGTATTTT
NA	15	TRBV10-3	TRBJ2-3	CAISESPASPPPPLF	TGTGCCATCAGTGAGTCACCGGCTAGCCCTCCGCCACCCCTCTTT
TRBD1	17	TRBV5-1	TRBJ1-3	CASSSRTGVGSGNTIYF	TGCGCCAGCAGCTCGAGAACAGGGGTTGGCTCTGGAAACACCATATATTTT
NA	13	TRBV2	TRBJ1-1	CASSGQEGGEAFF	TGTGCCAGCAGTGGACAGGAGGGAGGGGAAGCTTTCTTT
NA	14	TRBV30	TRBJ1-1	CAWSFRSAVTEAFF	TGTGCCTGGAGTTTCCGGTCCGCGGTCACTGAAGCTTTCTTT
NA	17	TRBV4-3	TRBJ2-1	CASSQAPPGSHDNEQFF	TGCGCCAGCAGCCAAGCCCCCCCGGGATCCCACGACAATGAGCAGTTCTTC
TRBD2	15	TRBV5-1	TRBJ2-7	CASSIGLADAYEQYF	TGCGCCAGCAGCATCGGACTAGCGGACGCCTACGAGCAGTACTTC
NA	12	TRBV5-1	TRBJ1-2	CASSLTGNGYTF	TGCGCCAGCAGCCTCACAGGGAATGGCTACACCTTC
TRBD1	14	TRBV18	TRBJ2-7	CASSPSQGAYEQYF	TGTGCCAGCTCACCTTCACAGGGGGCCTACGAGCAGTACTTC
TRBD2	14	TRBV6-6	TRBJ2-7	CASRKREGSYEQYF	TGTGCCAGCAGGAAGCGGGAGGGAAGCTACGAGCAGTACTTC
TRBD2	18	TRBV7-8	TRBJ2-5	CASSLGLASGGLRENQYF	TGTGCCAGCAGCTTAGGGTTGGCTAGCGGGGGCCTACGGGAGAACCAGTACTTC
NA	14	TRBV5-1	TRBJ2-2	CASSLDSSTGELFF	TGCGCCAGCAGCTTGGACTCGTCCACCGGGGAGCTGTTTTTT
NA	12	TRBV5-6	TRBJ1-4	CASSYSQEKLFF	TGTGCCAGCAGCTATTCACAGGAAAAACTGTTTTTT
TRBD2	16	TRBV7-3	TRBJ2-5	CASSLGGLAGQETQYF	TGTGCCAGCAGCTTAGGGGGACTAGCGGGCCAAGAGACCCAGTACTTC
NA	19	TRBV4-2	TRBJ1-5	CASSQEVGRRAGGNQPQHF	TGTGCCAGCAGCCAAGAAGTGGGCAGGCGAGCAGGTGGGAATCAGCCCCAGCATTTT
NA	12	TRBV5-1	TRBJ1-1	CASSLDYTEAFF	TGCGCCAGCAGCTTGGACTACACTGAAGCTTTCTTT